Given below is one T cell receptor beta chain in context. The clone's antigen remains unknown. Base qualities were left out, and no much larger clone turns up one base away. At diagnosis, tumor, uninvolved tumor-adjacent lung and peripheral blood were collected and then preserved as a mix of FFPE and fresh-frozen material. For TCR repertoire profiling, blood samples were analyzed in the form of peripheral blood mononuclear cells. This sample was taken from a study of T cells in localized non-small cell lung cancer (dated by TCRdb to the early 2020s). Broadly, across the study: The study examined T cell repertoires in under 300 patients with early-stage NSCLC and compared tumors with uninvolved tumor-adjacent lungs. All 240 or so NSCLC patients in the cohort were treatment-naive and had localized lung tumors that were resected. A mean age of around 66 years was recorded for the NSCLC patients, of whom 120 to 150 were male and 100 to 110 were female. The full study reports these points: Because of the exploratory design, TCR variables were selected using unadjusted p-values without false-discovery rate correction. Of the top 100 tumor clones, a median of roughly 56 were detected in paired uninvolved adjacent lung; over 25 were also among that lung's top 100. Uninvolved tumor-adjacent lung showed the highest T cell clonality, higher than tumor, which suggests more focused antigenic responses in the uninvolved tumor-adjacent lung. Higher blood T cell density associated with longer overall survival, while higher adjacent-lung clonality associated with shorter survival. Multi-region tumor sequencing was not performed, so intratumor heterogeneity could not be excluded.

Between the V and J ends, shortened by 2 bases and 3 bases respectively, the junction contains 1 base. According to the germline V gene (reference sequence), CDR1 reads MNHNY and CDR2 reads SVGAGI. Including the terminal cysteine and phenylalanine, the CDR3 comprises 11 residues. Only CDR3 DNA remains: 33 bases, in frame from the first base. The immunoSEQ Assay was used to sequence TCR beta CDR3 regions from DNA. In the original analysis: To compute T cell density, TCR beta template counts were normalized to usable DNA, which was estimated by amplifying housekeeping genes. The preseqR package was used to estimate richness by extrapolating to 400,000 templates for PBMC samples and to 120,000 templates for tissue samples. Clonality was defined by subtracting Pielou's evenness from one. Differential abundance testing on productive amino-acid clonotypes, with a minimum total count of 5 and an alpha of 0.1, was used to identify tissue-enriched TCRs. The Jaccard Index and the Morisita Overlap Index were used to measure how much the repertoires overlapped between compartments. GLIPH clustered TCR beta CDR3s with public tetramer-defined viral CDR3s; viral motifs required at least three viral sequences plus V-gene enrichment. TCRdb limited this immuneACCESS table to in-frame rearrangements with V and J called. A share of clones is missing; checked studies link under half to unresolved V genes, and the rest is unexplained. V, J and clone size were drawn from that table, and D and trimming were deduced from the DNA. A total of roughly 35,000 clones appear in this sample, more than 80% of them only once. Approximately 6.5% of the sample rests with the top ten.

Source: peripheral blood, taken before any cancer treatment. The TCR was taken from a female donor over 55 with stage I lung adenocarcinoma. The chain joins TRBV6-6 to TRBJ1-2, with no D gene named confidently. The nucleotide sequence reads TGTGCCAGCAGTTACGACTATGGCTACACCTTC. This yields the protein CASSYDYGYTF.